The TCR beta chain under discussion was sequenced for a study of blood T cell repertoires in COVID-19. Study-wide background: Specimens from acute and convalescent COVID-19 originated in the United States, Italy and Spain. The cDNA or gDNA used as material had been derived from T cells, B-cell-depleted T cells, or PBMCs.

Methods used by the authors: Amplification with reference gene primers provided the estimates of nucleated cell counts. Libraries were prepared by immunoSEQ multiplex PCR; TCRdb keeps only in-frame clonotypes and omits some of them. Clone size and the V and J calls come from that table; the DNA yielded D and trimming. Of 200,000 to 250,000 clones in the sample, approximately 83% are singletons; the top ten hold roughly 2.4%. CDR1 SGHDN and CDR2 FVKESK come from the germline V gene. Trimming took off 0 bases at V and 3 bases at J, with 9 bases between the two ends. The CDR3 runs 15 residues. Source material: peripheral blood. The source is a woman aged 55-69 years with acute or convalescent COVID-19. This chain links TRBV14 with TRBJ2-1, with D perhaps matching TRBD2 (6 bases). The CDR3 is CASSQDMDYYNEQFF. The DNA of the CDR3 is TGTGCCAGCAGCCAAGATATGGACTACTACAATGAGCAGTTCTTC.